This T cell receptor beta chain is from a study of blood T cells in healthy people across ages. The authors drew around 9.3 milliliters of peripheral blood from each donor. The V gene end was trimmed by 3 bases and the J gene end by 5 bases; junction bases not matched to a gene: 4. Germline V gene data show CDR1 as DFQATT and CDR2 as SNEGSKA (reference sequence). CDR3 length: 14 residues. The study's findings and limits: When set beside aged donors, long-lived donors presented more naive CD4+ cells and higher diversity. The study found TCR beta diversity correlated strongly with naive T cell percentage. Lack of knowledge of donor CMV status possibly confounded expanded clonotype changes.

This clonotype was recorded only once. Its antigen is unidentified. A J-beta primer mix and a sample-barcoded 5' primer were used in a second PCR of roughly 6 to 12 cycles. TCRdb analysed the 5' RACE reads with MiXCR anew, one entry per CDR3 protein. The sample carries 1,800,000 or so distinct CDR3 sequences, 30% to 40% recorded once. The origin of this receptor is a human donor in good health. Sample: blood. The V and J genes are TRBV20-1 and TRBJ1-5; 10 bases map to TRBD1. The DNA for the CDR3 is TGCAGTGCTAGGACAGGGGGCGGGGATCAGCCCCAGCATTTT. Protein product: CSARTGGGDQPQHF.